The present TCR beta chain was sequenced within a study of graft-versus-host responses after intestinal transplantation. Germline CDR1 MNHNS, CDR2 SASEGT. The CDR3 is 16 amino acids. The V and J ends lost 0 bases and 3 bases, in that order; junction bases with no gene match: 4. Note on this clone: Its specificity is unknown.

Profiled with immunoSEQ multiplex PCR; TCRdb holds only in-frame clones, not every one. The top ten hold over 0.45% of the sample, which has tens of thousands of clones, roughly 93% seen once. The sequences come from unstimulated CD8+ T cells sorted from spleen or lymph node cells, collected before intestinal transplant. This sequence joins TRBV6-1 and TRBJ2-7; 11 nucleotides align to TRBD2. The origin of this receptor is a human donor who received an intestinal transplant. The CDR3 DNA follows: TGTGCCAGCAGTGAAGCACACGGGACTAGCGGCTACGAGCAGTACTTC. Translating gives CASSEAHGTSGYEQYF.